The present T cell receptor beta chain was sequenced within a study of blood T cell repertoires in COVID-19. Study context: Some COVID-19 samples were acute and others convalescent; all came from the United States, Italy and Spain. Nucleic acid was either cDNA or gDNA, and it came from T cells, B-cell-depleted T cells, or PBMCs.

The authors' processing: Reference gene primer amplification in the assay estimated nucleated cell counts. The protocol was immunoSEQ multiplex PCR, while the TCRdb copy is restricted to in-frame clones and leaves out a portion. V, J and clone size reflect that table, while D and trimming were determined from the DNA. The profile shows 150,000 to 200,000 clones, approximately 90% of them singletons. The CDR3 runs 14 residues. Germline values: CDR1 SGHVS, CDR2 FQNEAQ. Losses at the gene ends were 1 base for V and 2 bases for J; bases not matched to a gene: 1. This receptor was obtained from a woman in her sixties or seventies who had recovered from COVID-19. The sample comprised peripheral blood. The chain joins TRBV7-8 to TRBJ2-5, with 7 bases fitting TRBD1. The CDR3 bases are TGTGCCAGCAGCTTAGAACAGGGGCAAGAGACCCAGTACTTC. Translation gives CASSLEQGQETQYF.